A single sample gave rise to the 10 T cell receptor beta chains below, sequenced in a study of blood T cell repertoires in COVID-19. Profiled with immunoSEQ multiplex PCR; TCRdb holds only in-frame clones, not every one. Of 90,000 to 150,000 clones listed, roughly four fifths are singletons. Source material: peripheral blood. The source is a human donor in a cohort sampled during active COVID-19.

The V call is TRBV19, the J call TRBJ2-7, with D tentatively TRBD2 (6 bases). The CDR3 has 13 residues. Germline CDR1 LNHDA, CDR2 SQIVND (reference sequence). Trimming stripped 4 bases from V and 1 base from J, with 8 bases between. This chain's CDR3 is CASSKAGSYEQYF. The CDR3 DNA is TGTGCCAGTAGTAAGGCGGGGTCCTACGAGCAGTACTTC.

This clone was counted a few times. This chain uses TRBV7-2 with TRBJ2-1, with TRBD2 as a possible D gene (7 bases). The length of the CDR3 is 15 residues. The germline V and J ends were trimmed by 4 bases and 4 bases, with 14 bases remaining between them. Germline CDR1 reads SGHTA; CDR2 reads FQGNSA. The CDR3 region is CASSSGGGGYNEQFF. In DNA, the CDR3 is TGTGCCAGCAGCTCCGGCGGGGGCGGATACAATGAGCAGTTCTTC.

The table lists this clone with a few counts. The gene calls are TRBV10-1 and TRBJ1-2; no reliable D call. Trimming took 6 bases from V and 5 from J, leaving 16 bases between them. The germline V gene has CDR1 WNHNN and CDR2 SYGVQD (reference sequence). CDR3 length: 14 residues. The CDR3 is CASSDGGREYGYTF. DNA for the CDR3: TGCGCCAGCAGCGACGGAGGGCGAGAATATGGCTACACCTTC.

This rearrangement joins TRBV13 to TRBJ2-3; 14 bases align to TRBD2. This CDR3 contains 18 residues. CDR1 PRHDT and CDR2 FYEKMQ come from the germline V gene (reference sequence). After removal of 3 bases from V and 0 bases from J, the junction contained 5 bases not matched to a gene. The CDR3 DNA reads TGTGCCAGCAGCTTCGGGACTAGCGGGGGACCAAGCACAGATACGCAGTATTTT. Protein: CASSFGTSGGPSTDTQYF. Variable domain in full (rest from reference TRBV13 and TRBJ2-3): AAGVIQSPRHLIKEKRETATLKCYPIPRHDTVYWYQQGPGQDPQFLISFYEKMQSDKGSIPDRFSAQQFSDYHSELNMSSLELGDSALYFCASSFGTSGGPSTDTQYFGPGTRLTVL.

This clone was found once. The chain links TRBV7-2 to TRBJ2-3, with D perhaps matching TRBD2 (6 bases). CDR1 and CDR2 from the germline V gene are SGHTA and FQGNSA. V was cut by 6 bases and J by 3 bases, with 13 bases left in between. There are 14 residues in the CDR3. The CDR3 loop is CASRDRGGTDTQYF. The CDR3 DNA sequence: TGTGCCAGCAGGGATCGCGGAGGGACAGATACGCAGTATTTT.

This rearrangement joins TRBV6-5 to TRBJ1-1, with 7 bases aligning to TRBD1. The CDR3 has 14 residues. Trimming removed 6 bases from V and 4 bases from J; junction bases left unmatched: 8. Germline V gives CDR1 MNHEY, CDR2 SVGAGI. The CDR3 region has the DNA TGTGCCAGCAGACCCATACAGGGGCGCACTGAAGCTTTCTTT. This gives the protein CASRPIQGRTEAFF.

This clone was counted a few times. The chain has TRBV7-2 and TRBJ2-1, with a weak D call TRBD2 (5 bases). CDR1 is SGHTA, CDR2 FQGNSA, per germline. V lost 4 bases, J lost 4 bases, and 11 bases lay in between. The CDR3 covers 14 residues. CDR3 DNA sequence: TGTGCCAGCAGCTCGATCGGACTGTACAATGAGCAGTTCTTC. Its protein is CASSSIGLYNEQFF.

J is TRBJ2-3 and V is TRBV6-1, with D tentatively TRBD1 (5 bases). V shed 1 base and J shed 5 bases, with 16 bases lying between them. The CDR3 contains 16 residues. Germline-derived CDR1 and CDR2 are MNHNS and SASEGT. CDR3 region: CASSEGWGRVGDTQYF. DNA of the CDR3: TGTGCCAGCAGTGAAGGGTGGGGCAGGGTTGGAGATACGCAGTATTTT.

The gene calls are TRBV7-2 and TRBJ2-3; 13 nucleotides agree with TRBD2. CDR3 length: 15 amino acids. Germline CDR1 is SGHTA and CDR2 is FQGNSA. Losses at the gene ends were 5 bases for V and 5 bases for J; bases not matched to a gene: 4. The CDR3 is CASSHTSGGGDTQYF. The CDR3 DNA sequence: TGTGCCAGCAGCCATACTAGCGGGGGGGGAGATACGCAGTATTTT.

The chain combines TRBV28 with TRBJ1-1; TRBD1 aligns across 7 bases. The V gene end was trimmed by 4 bases and the J gene end by 1 base; junction bases not matched to a gene: 9. Germline CDR1 reads MDHEN; CDR2 reads SYDVKM. This CDR3 contains 16 residues. The CDR3, as DNA: TGTGCCAGCAGTTCGTTTATCTACAGGGGGAACACTGAAGCTTTCTTT. It codes for CASSSFIYRGNTEAFF.